Listed below are T cell receptor beta chains from one sample, sequenced in a study of blood T cell repertoires in COVID-19. Libraries were prepared by immunoSEQ multiplex PCR; TCRdb keeps only in-frame clonotypes and omits some of them. The data show some 66,000 clones, with 82% seen just once and under 8% held by the top ten. Material: peripheral blood. The source is a man in his 60s with acute or convalescent COVID-19. Both conserved end residues are part of each CDR3. A D gene is named only where the DNA matches it firmly. Not all rows give a size; the values are once, few, many and, for expanded clones, a class.

abundance,d_gene,v_gene,j_gene,CDR3nt,CDR3aa
.,TRBD2,TRBV14,TRBJ2-5,TGTGCCAGCAGCTACGGGACTAGCCAAGAGACCCAGTACTTC,CASSYGTSQETQYF
once,.,TRBV19,TRBJ1-4,TGTGCCAGTAGTATAAGGTACGACAGCGACAGGACTAATGAAAAACTGTTTTTT,CASSIRYDSDRTNEKLFF
.,TRBD1,TRBV5-4,TRBJ2-7,TGTGCCAGCAGTCACGACAGGGTGAGCCACGAGCAGTACTTC,CASSHDRVSHEQYF
few,.,TRBV30,TRBJ1-1,TGTGCCTGCTCTAGTGGCACTGAAGCTTTCTTT,CACSSGTEAFF
.,.,TRBV30,TRBJ1-4,TGTGCCTGGAAGGCGGGAGCGCGTAATGAAAAACTGTTTTTT,CAWKAGARNEKLFF
.,TRBD1,TRBV19,TRBJ1-3,TGTGCCAGTAGGCCGACAGGGTCTAGCTCTGGAAACACCATATATTTT,CASRPTGSSSGNTIYF
once,.,TRBV7-2,TRBJ2-5,TGTGCCAGCAGCCTGGACAGACAAGAGACCCAGTACTTC,CASSLDRQETQYF
.,TRBD1,TRBV3-1/TRBV3-2,TRBJ2-3,TGTGCCAGCGGGGCGGGACAGGGAGCCGGTACGCAGTATTTT,CASGAGQGAGTQYF
.,TRBD2,TRBV18,TRBJ2-3,TGTGCCAGCTCACCACCAGCGGGACTAGCGGCAGGTACGCAGTATTTT,CASSPPAGLAAGTQYF
few,.,TRBV13,TRBJ2-1,TGTGCCAGCAGTTTTGGACAGAGTTACAATGAGCAGTTCTTC,CASSFGQSYNEQFF
.,TRBD1,TRBV6-2/TRBV6-3,TRBJ1-5,TGTGCCAGCAGTTTAGGGACAGAGAGCGATCAGCCCCAGCATTTT,CASSLGTESDQPQHF
.,.,TRBV30,TRBJ2-3,TGTGCCTGGAGTACGGGTGATTCTGGCACAGATACGCAGTATTTT,CAWSTGDSGTDTQYF
.,.,TRBV3-1/TRBV3-2,TRBJ2-3,TGTGCCAGCAGCCAAGTACTTTCAAGTGCGCAGTATTTT,CASSQVLSSAQYF
.,TRBD1,TRBV7-9,TRBJ1-2,TGTGCCAGCAGCTCGCAGGGGGTTCGTGGCTACACCTTC,CASSSQGVRGYTF
.,TRBD1,TRBV30,TRBJ1-4,TGTGCCTGGACTACCCAGGGGGCTAATGAAAAACTGTTTTTT,CAWTTQGANEKLFF
.,.,TRBV10-3,TRBJ2-5,TGTGCCATCAGGGACAGCCAAGAGACCCAGTACTTC,CAIRDSQETQYF
.,.,TRBV5-1,TRBJ1-6,TGCGCCAGCAGCGCGGGACCCTATAATTCACCCCTCCACTTT,CASSAGPYNSPLHF
.,.,TRBV2,TRBJ2-3,TGTGCCAGCAGTGCACGGTTAGGGGAGGAGTATACGCAGTATTTT,CASSARLGEEYTQYF
.,TRBD1,TRBV24-1,TRBJ2-2,TGTGCCACCAGTGATTTGCCTTGGACAGGGCGGGGCGGGGAGCTGTTTTTT,CATSDLPWTGRGGELFF
.,TRBD1,TRBV5-1,TRBJ1-6,TGCGCCAGCAGCGAGGGACAGTCCCTTAATTCACCCCTCCACTTT,CASSEGQSLNSPLHF
.,TRBD1,TRBV18,TRBJ1-5,TGTGCCAGCTCATGGGACAGAATCAATCAGCCCCAGCATTTT,CASSWDRINQPQHF
.,.,TRBV5-1,TRBJ1-6,TGCGCCAGCAGAAGCGGGTCGGGATATAATTCACCCCTCCACTTT,CASRSGSGYNSPLHF
.,TRBD1,TRBV10-2,TRBJ2-7,TGCGCCAGCAGAGACCTCCTCGGGACAGGGGGTTTGAGTGAGCAGTACTTC,CASRDLLGTGGLSEQYF
once,TRBD2,TRBV11-2,TRBJ2-3,TGTGCCAGCAGCTTATCATCGGGGGGGGTTGGTACAGATACGCAGTATTTT,CASSLSSGGVGTDTQYF
.,.,TRBV21-1,TRBJ2-1,TGTGCCAGCAGCAAAGGTTCTAGCGGGGGGGCGGATGAGCAGTTCTTC,CASSKGSSGGADEQFF
.,TRBD1,TRBV19,TRBJ1-5,TGTGCCAGTAGTATAGGGACAGGGGCGCAGCCCCAGCATTTT,CASSIGTGAQPQHF
.,TRBD1,TRBV6-5,TRBJ1-2,TGTGCCAGCAGTTACGATTCAGATACAGGGGGCGGCTACACCTTC,CASSYDSDTGGGYTF
.,TRBD1,TRBV27,TRBJ2-2,TGTGCCAGCAGTGACAGGGTTAACTCCGGGGAGCTGTTTTTT,CASSDRVNSGELFF
few,.,TRBV20-1,TRBJ1-5,TGCAGTGCTAGTACAGGGCCTGCCCAGGGAGCCCAGCATTTT,CSASTGPAQGAQHF
once,.,TRBV30,TRBJ1-5,TGTGCCTGGAGTGTAGGCAGTTTGACTAAAAATCAGCCCCAGCATTTT,CAWSVGSLTKNQPQHF
few,TRBD1,TRBV11-3,TRBJ1-1,TGTGCCAGCAGCACCAGGGGGCTGAACACTGAAGCTTTCTTT,CASSTRGLNTEAFF
.,.,TRBV6-4,TRBJ2-2,TGTGCCAGCAGTGACTCGAATCGGTTTCAGGGCCTAAACACCGGGGAGCTGTTTTTT,CASSDSNRFQGLNTGELFF
once,TRBD1,TRBV13,TRBJ1-6,TGTGCCAGCAGCGCGCAGGGGGCAGGGAATTCACCCCTCCACTTT,CASSAQGAGNSPLHF
.,.,TRBV12-3/TRBV12-4,TRBJ2-5,TGTGCCAGCAGTTTGGGCAGCCAAGAGACCCAGTACTTC,CASSLGSQETQYF
.,TRBD1,TRBV27,TRBJ2-2,TGTGCCAGCAGTTCCGGACAGGGGATGTCGAACACCGGGGAGCTGTTTTTT,CASSSGQGMSNTGELFF
.,TRBD2,TRBV5-1,TRBJ2-5,TGCGCCAGCAGCTTGGCCGGGGGGGAGACCCAGTACTTC,CASSLAGGETQYF
.,TRBD1,TRBV19,TRBJ2-1,TGTGCCAGTAGGATGCAGGGGGTTTTCATCGGTGAGCAGTTCTTC,CASRMQGVFIGEQFF
.,.,TRBV6-2/TRBV6-3,TRBJ1-5,TGTGCCAGCAGTTCCCGCGGGCAGGTGGGTTTAAATCAGCCCCAGCATTTT,CASSSRGQVGLNQPQHF
.,TRBD1,TRBV6-6,TRBJ1-1,TGTGCCAGCAGTTTCTCGACAGGGGCTACTGAAGCTTTCTTT,CASSFSTGATEAFF
few,.,TRBV12-3/TRBV12-4,TRBJ1-1,TGTGCCAGCAGGTACAGGAGGAACACTGAAGCTTTCTTT,CASRYRRNTEAFF
.,TRBD2,TRBV6-1,TRBJ2-1,TGTGCCAGCAGTGAAAAGGGACTAGCGGGGGGGTATGAGCAGTTCTTC,CASSEKGLAGGYEQFF
.,.,TRBV5-1,TRBJ1-6,TGCGCCAGCAGTTTGACAGAGAGCTCCTATAATTCACCCCTCCACTTT,CASSLTESSYNSPLHF